One T cell receptor beta chain is described in this entry. This record belongs to a study of T-cell reconstitution after alpha-beta-depleted transplantation in children. The authors prepared the TCRbeta library with unique molecular identifiers. A single record per CDR3 protein comes from TCRdb applying MiXCR to the PCR reads. The data hold 350,000 to 400,000 distinct CDR3 sequences, with roughly 22% observed a single time. The V gene's germline CDR1 is KGHDR and CDR2 SFDVKD. V trimming: 4 bases; J trimming: 2 bases; junction bases outside the gene matches: 22. This CDR3 has 22 amino acids. This rearrangement joins TRBV24-1 to TRBJ2-1, with 10 bases matching TRBD1. This receptor was identified in a human donor who donated a stem cell graft to a child with acute myeloid leukemia. The specimen comprised PBMCs from the stem cell graft donor, sampled from the stem cell graft. CDR3 nucleotide sequence: TGTGCCACCAGTGACCATATAAGGGACAGGGGAGGAGGGGGTAGCCCCTACAATGAGCAGTTCTTC. It is translated as CATSDHIRDRGGGGSPYNEQFF.